The 4 T cell receptor beta chains below were found in one sample sequenced in a study of blood T cell repertoires in COVID-19 (dated by TCRdb to 2020 to 2021). The library was generated by the immunoSEQ multiplex PCR assay. What TCRdb holds here is the immuneACCESS table cut down to in-frame rearrangements. Part of the clones is not present; checked against another copy, under half of the missing clones reflect an unresolved V gene, and the others are unexplained. Recorded for this sample are around 280,000 clones; around 89% of them occurred a single time. 1.7% of the sample is in the top ten clones. The sequenced sample was PBMCs or T cells enriched from blood (not recorded which). The receptors shown here come from a woman aged 18-29 years with acute COVID-19.

Here the CDR3 reads CASSQEAGNGELFF. CDR3 bases: TGTGCCAGCAGCCAAGAAGCAGGGAACGGGGAGCTGTTTTTT. The chain couples TRBV4-2 to TRBJ2-2; D is possibly TRBD1 (5 bases). The germline V and J ends were trimmed by 0 bases and 7 bases, with 9 bases remaining between them. CDR1 LGHNA and CDR2 YNFKEQ come from the germline V gene. The CDR3 has 14 amino acids.

This chain joins TRBV9 and TRBJ2-7; 7 bases are a match to TRBD1. The CDR3 loop spans 15 amino acids. Germline V CDR1 and CDR2: SGDLS, YYNGEE. Trimming took 0 bases from V and 2 from J; bases not matched to a gene: 5. CDR3 nucleotide sequence: TGTGCCAGCAGCGTAGCGCCGGGACAGACCTACGAGCAGTACTTC. Protein product: CASSVAPGQTYEQYF. The full variable domain, with the rest looked up from reference TRBV9 and TRBJ2-7, is DSGVTQTPKHLITATGQRVTLRCSPRSGDLSVYWYQQSLDQGLQFLIQYYNGEERAKGNILERFSAQQFPDLHSELNLSSLELGDSALYFCASSVAPGQTYEQYFGPGTRLTVT.

About this clone itself: Other DNA sequences from this sample encode an identical CDR3 as well. The chain links TRBV28 to TRBJ2-1; 7 nucleotides match TRBD2. J gave up 5 bases and V 2 bases, and 3 bases lay outside the gene matches. CDR1 is MDHEN and CDR2 is SYDVKM in the germline V gene. The CDR3 length is 14 residues. The CDR3: CASSLLAGDNEQFF. In nucleotides, the CDR3 is TGTGCCAGCAGTTTACTGGCGGGGGACAATGAGCAGTTCTTC.

This clone was recorded only once. The V gene is TRBV2, the J gene TRBJ2-5, with D tentatively TRBD2 (7 bases). The CDR3 contains 13 residues. Germline CDR1 and CDR2: SNHLY and FYNNEI. V was trimmed by 6 bases and J by 1 base, leaving 9 bases between them. Here the CDR3 DNA reads TGTGCCAGCAGGGGAGGGGGCCAAGAGACCCAGTACTTC. Translated: CASRGGGQETQYF.